The 25 T cell receptor beta chains reported below all come from one sample, sequenced in a study of blood T cell repertoires in COVID-19. Profiling relied on immunoSEQ multiplex PCR, and the TCRdb table lists in-frame clones only, not all of them. The table records around 260,000 clones, 80% to 90% of them present only once. The sample comprised peripheral blood. The receptors come from a woman in her 70s with COVID-19, enrolled during active disease.

V is TRBV4-1 and J is TRBJ2-7; possibly TRBD1 for D (5 bases). This CDR3 spans 16 amino acids. V lost 4 bases, J lost 3 bases, and 19 bases lay in between. The germline gives CDR1 MGHRA, CDR2 YSYEKL. DNA for the CDR3: TGCGCCAGCAGCCCTCTGGTTAGGGGTTTAGACTACGAGCAGTACTTC. Its protein product is CASSPLVRGLDYEQYF.

The genes are TRBV5-1 and TRBJ2-7; D is uncertain. V was trimmed by 0 bases and J by 2 bases, leaving 9 bases between them. Germline lookup yields CDR1 SGHRS and CDR2 YFSETQ. CDR3 length equals 14 residues. The CDR3, as DNA: TGCGCCAGCAGCTTGGTGGGCACGACCTACGAGCAGTACTTC. This codes for CASSLVGTTYEQYF. The full variable domain, with the rest looked up from reference TRBV5-1 and TRBJ2-7, is KAGVTQTPRYLIKTRGQQVTLSCSPISGHRSVSWYQQTPGQGLQFLFEYFSETQRNKGNFPGRFSGRQFSNSRSEMNVSTLELGDSALYLCASSLVGTTYEQYFGPGTRLTVT.

The DNA for the CDR3 is TGCGCCAGCAGCTTACGAACAGGGATGTCTGGCTACACCTTC. Translated, it gives CASSLRTGMSGYTF. This chain links TRBV5-1 with TRBJ1-2; weak D call: TRBD1 (6 bases). Trimming shortened V by 2 bases and J by 7 bases, and 15 bases separated the two germline ends. From germline, CDR1 is SGHRS and CDR2 YFSETQ. The CDR3 runs 14 residues.

CDR3 nucleotide sequence: TGCGCCAGCAATGGCGAATCGGCAAGCGGGAGGGCCCCCTACGAGCAGTACTTC. Translation gives CASNGESASGRAPYEQYF. The chain couples TRBV5-1 to TRBJ2-7, with 10 bases identical to TRBD2. The CDR3 contains 18 residues. V lost 6 bases and J lost 2; bases outside the gene matches: 17. Germline CDR1 is SGHRS and CDR2 is YFSETQ.

The DNA of the CDR3 is TGTGCCAGCAGCTTAGATCGGGTGGGGCAGGGACTATTAGCCAAAAACATTCAGTACTTC. It codes for CASSLDRVGQGLLAKNIQYF. The chain links TRBV11-3 to TRBJ2-4, with 7 bases aligning to TRBD2. This CDR3 has 20 amino acids. Unmatched junction bases numbered 14, after V lost 0 bases and J lost 0 bases. Germline lookup yields CDR1 SGHNT and CDR2 YENEEA.

This clone has only a few counts. The chain joins TRBV5-4 to TRBJ2-2, with a weak D call TRBD1 (6 bases). The CDR3 is 17 residues long. V gave up 0 bases and J gave up 7 bases, with 19 bases separating them. CDR1 is SGHNT and CDR2 is YYREEE in the germline V gene (reference sequence). The CDR3 region is CASSLGGLLVSLGELFF. CDR3 DNA: TGTGCCAGCAGCTTGGGGGGGCTACTAGTTTCACTCGGGGAGCTGTTTTTT.

This sequence joins TRBV30 and TRBJ1-3; D is undetermined. The V gene's germline CDR1 is GTSNPN and CDR2 SVGIG (reference sequence). The CDR3 is made up of 16 amino acids. Trimming removed 3 bases from V and 0 bases from J, with 15 bases in between. CDR3 amino acids: CAWRLPGGNSGNTIYF. The CDR3 region has the DNA TGTGCCTGGAGGCTACCTGGCGGGAACTCTGGAAACACCATATATTTT.

This clone has more than one count but fewer than ten. This rearrangement joins TRBV19 to TRBJ2-2, with TRBD1 matching over 9 bases. The J segment lost 1 base and the V segment lost 7 bases, leaving 7 bases of the junction unmatched. Germline V gives CDR1 LNHDA, CDR2 SQIVND (reference sequence). CDR3 length: 16 residues. The CDR3 DNA follows: TGTGCCAGTATAACGGGACAGGGATTGAACACCGGGGAGCTGTTTTTT. It codes for CASITGQGLNTGELFF.

On this clone itself: The same CDR3 can be traced to other DNA sequences in this sample. V gene TRBV27 combines with J gene TRBJ2-1; perhaps TRBD2 as D (6 bases). The CDR3 is 15 amino acids. The germline V gene has CDR1 MNHEY and CDR2 SMNVEV (reference sequence). Trimming took off 3 bases at V and 1 base at J, with 10 bases between the two ends. CDR3 in amino acids: CASSFGGSSYNEQFF. CDR3 DNA sequence: TGTGCCAGCAGTTTTGGGGGGAGTTCCTACAATGAGCAGTTCTTC.

The rearrangement uses TRBV7-3 and TRBJ2-1; D uncertain. The CDR3 length is 15 residues. V lost 2 bases, J lost 0 bases, and 8 bases lay in between. Germline values: CDR1 SGHTA, CDR2 FQGTGA. The CDR3 sequence is CASSLSSSSYNEQFF. CDR3 in DNA: TGTGCCAGCAGCTTATCGTCGAGCTCCTACAATGAGCAGTTCTTC.

V and J are TRBV19 and TRBJ2-5, with D possibly matching TRBD1 (7 bases). The CDR3 has 14 residues. Germline CDR1 LNHDA, CDR2 SQIVND (reference sequence). Deletions cut 3 bases from V and 4 bases from J, with 12 bases between. The CDR3, as DNA: TGTGCCAGTAGTATCAAGCAGGGGGGAGAGACCCAGTACTTC. Translated, it gives CASSIKQGGETQYF. The whole variable domain, filled in from reference TRBV19 and TRBJ2-5, reads DGGITQSPKYLFRKEGQNVTLSCEQNLNHDAMYWYRQDPGQGLRLIYYSQIVNDFQKGDIAEGYSVSREKKESFPLTVTSAQKNPTAFYLCASSIKQGGETQYFGPGTRLLVL.

The chain combines TRBV19 with TRBJ2-1; 12 bases map to TRBD2. In germline, CDR1 is LNHDA, CDR2 SQIVND (reference sequence). V was pared by 4 bases and J by 7 bases, with 8 bases of the junction left unmatched. The CDR3 length is 16 residues. For the CDR3, the DNA is TGTGCCAGTAGTAGTCTAGCGGGAGGGCCGCGGAATGAGCAGTTCTTC. This encodes CASSSLAGGPRNEQFF.

The gene calls are TRBV6-1 and TRBJ1-1, with 8 bases matching TRBD1. V shed 2 bases and J 1 base; nucleotides not matched to a gene: 6. Looked up from germline, CDR1 is MNHNS and CDR2 is SASEGT. The CDR3 contains 16 residues. CDR3 protein: CASSELTGAANTEAFF. CDR3 in DNA: TGTGCCAGCAGTGAACTGACAGGGGCCGCGAACACTGAAGCTTTCTTT.

V gene TRBV5-4 combines with J gene TRBJ1-5; no definite D call. The germline V gene encodes CDR1 SGHNT and CDR2 YYREEE (reference sequence). Trimming stripped 0 bases from V and 5 bases from J, with 6 bases between. The CDR3 has 13 residues. The CDR3 loop reads CASSLAADQPQHF. For the CDR3, the DNA is TGTGCCAGCAGCTTGGCCGCAGATCAGCCCCAGCATTTT.

The table lists this clone with a count of one. The genes are TRBV14 and TRBJ1-3, with no clear D. Trimming left V 5 bases short and J 0 bases short, with 14 bases between. This CDR3 contains 16 residues. Looked up from germline, CDR1 is SGHDN and CDR2 is FVKESK. This chain's CDR3 is CASSWREEVSGNTIYF. The CDR3 bases are TGTGCCAGCAGCTGGAGGGAGGAGGTCTCTGGAAACACCATATATTTT.

The rearrangement joins TRBV28 to TRBJ1-3, with D unresolved. V was cut by 10 bases and J by 5 bases, with 18 bases left in between. This CDR3 comprises 14 residues. Germline lookup yields CDR1 MDHEN and CDR2 SYDVKM. The DNA for the CDR3 is TGTGCCACCTCGGCGGAGGGCCTAAGAAACACCATATATTTT. The encoded protein is CATSAEGLRNTIYF.

The V call is TRBV5-1, the J call TRBJ1-2; 9 bases match TRBD1. The V gene's germline CDR1 is SGHRS and CDR2 YFSETQ. CDR3 length equals 13 residues. Trimming removed 3 bases from V and 7 bases from J; junction bases left unmatched: 4. CDR3 DNA: TGCGCCAGCAGCTCGGGACAGGGAGCTGGCTACACCTTC. Translation: CASSSGQGAGYTF.

The chain recombines TRBV9 with TRBJ2-1, with 9 bases fitting TRBD2. Germline CDR1 and CDR2: SGDLS and YYNGEE. The J segment lost 4 bases and the V segment lost 2 bases, leaving 7 bases of the junction unmatched. The CDR3 spans 16 residues. CDR3 protein: CASSVGGGRAYNEQFF. Here the CDR3 DNA reads TGTGCCAGCAGCGTTGGAGGCGGGAGGGCGTACAATGAGCAGTTCTTC.

The chain is built from TRBV6-2 or TRBV6-3 and TRBJ2-3, with 7 bases identical to TRBD2. The length of the CDR3 is 13 residues. Per germline, CDR1 MNHEY and CDR2 SVGEGT. V was clipped by 5 bases and J by 2 bases; unmatched bases: 1. CDR3 sequence (DNA): TGTGCCAGCAGTAGCGGGGCCACAGATACGCAGTATTTT. It codes for CASSSGATDTQYF.

The sample holds one count of this clone. The V gene is TRBV6-5, the J gene TRBJ2-4; D is possibly TRBD1 (6 bases). From germline, CDR1 is MNHEY and CDR2 SVGAGI. With 5 bases removed from V and 4 bases from J, the gap between germline ends came to 15 bases. The CDR3 consists of 15 residues. CDR3 nucleotides: TGTGCCAGCAGTCCCACGATAGACAGGAAAAACATTCAGTACTTC. It is translated as CASSPTIDRKNIQYF.

The CDR3 spells CSVRGEATNEKLFF. The CDR3 nucleotides read TGCAGCGTCCGTGGGGAGGCAACTAATGAAAAACTGTTTTTT. The chain joins TRBV29-1 to TRBJ1-4; D remains ambiguous. V gave up 6 bases and J gave up 0 bases, with 11 bases separating them. The CDR3 contains 14 residues. Germline V lookup: CDR1 SQVTM, CDR2 ANQGSEA.

The chain uses TRBV7-9 and TRBJ1-5, with D possibly matching TRBD1 (5 bases). Germline V CDR1 and CDR2: SEHNR, FQNEAQ (reference sequence). The V and J ends lost 2 bases and 7 bases respectively, with 12 bases between them. The CDR3 is made up of 14 amino acids. CDR3 DNA sequence: TGTGCCAGCAGCTTACAGGGTGGTAGCCAGCCCCAGCATTTT. Translating it yields CASSLQGGSQPQHF.

The V call is TRBV7-6, the J call TRBJ1-4; 8 bases map to TRBD1. The junction had 11 bases not matched to a gene; V was cut back by 6 bases and J by 5 bases. Germline lookup yields CDR1 SGHVS and CDR2 FNYEAQ. The CDR3 is made up of 16 amino acids. The CDR3 here is CASRRTGRRKNEKLFF. The CDR3 nucleotides are TGTGCCAGCAGAAGGACAGGGAGGAGAAAAAATGAAAAACTGTTTTTT.

The chain links TRBV5-6 to TRBJ2-7; 8 bases align to TRBD2. V was pared by 0 bases and J by 0 bases, with 8 bases of the junction left unmatched. The CDR3 loop spans 17 amino acids. Germline values: CDR1 SGHDT, CDR2 YYEEEE. Here the CDR3 DNA reads TGTGCCAGCAGCTTGGGGGCTAGCGGGCGAACCTCCTACGAGCAGTACTTC. Its translation is CASSLGASGRTSYEQYF.

The chain carries TRBV24-1 and TRBJ2-1, with unresolved D. The CDR3 has 12 residues. From germline, CDR1 is KGHDR and CDR2 SFDVKD. Between the trimmed V and J ends, which lost 0 bases and 6 bases, there was a span of 2 bases. Here the CDR3 reads CATSDLLNEQFF. CDR3 DNA: TGTGCCACCAGTGATTTGCTCAATGAGCAGTTCTTC.